This entry lists 9 T cell receptor beta chains sequenced from one sample in a study of siplizumab effects on memory and regulatory T cells. Generated by immunoSEQ multiplex PCR, the TCRdb table keeps only in-frame clones and is missing some. The repertoire has 110,000 or so clones, 80% to 95% of them found once; the top ten carry over 0.15%. Input material: non-Treg CD4+ T cells sorted from blood. These receptors were collected from a human donor in good health.

This clone was counted a single time. This chain uses TRBV7-3 with TRBJ2-6, with a tentative D call TRBD1 (6 bases). V lost 4 bases and J lost 2, with 9 bases in between. The CDR3 loop spans 15 amino acids. In germline, CDR1 is SGHTA, CDR2 FQGTGA. The CDR3 region has the DNA TGTGCCAGCAGCTCTAACAGGGCTGGGGCCAACGTCCTGACTTTC. This encodes CASSSNRAGANVLTF.

The sample holds one count of this clone. The rearrangement joins TRBV14 to TRBJ1-2; TRBD1 aligns across 8 bases. CDR1 SGHDN and CDR2 FVKESK come from the germline V gene. After removal of 4 bases from V and 4 bases from J, the junction contained 8 bases not matched to a gene. This CDR3 spans 15 amino acids. Written as DNA, the CDR3 is TGTGCCAGCAGCCCGAGTCAGGGGGCTAGCTATGGCTACACCTTC. It translates to CASSPSQGASYGYTF.

The DNA for the CDR3 is TGTGCCAGCAGCGAGGGACAGGGTAATCAGCCCCAGCATTTT. Amino acid sequence: CASSEGQGNQPQHF. The chain is built from TRBV9 and TRBJ1-5; 9 positions agree with TRBD1. From germline, CDR1 is SGDLS and CDR2 YYNGEE. J lost 4 bases, V lost 3 bases, and 2 bases had no gene match. The CDR3 has 14 residues.

This clone was found once. The chain uses TRBV9 and TRBJ1-2; 8 bases agree with TRBD1. This CDR3 is built from 14 residues. Per the germline V gene, CDR1 is SGDLS and CDR2 is YYNGEE. Trimming cost V 4 bases and J 5 bases; bases outside gene matches: 7. CDR3 DNA: TGTGCCAGCAGCCCGACAGGGGCAGGGTATGGCTACACCTTC. Its protein is CASSPTGAGYGYTF.

The rearrangement joins TRBV18 to TRBJ1-1; no definite D call. Germline CDR1 KGHSH, CDR2 LQKENI. Deletions cut 3 bases from V and 6 bases from J, with 11 bases between. This CDR3 region has 13 residues. Here the CDR3 DNA reads TGTGCCAGCTCACCCCAGAAGAGCGCTGAAGCTTTCTTT. It specifies CASSPQKSAEAFF.

The V gene is TRBV5-4, the J gene TRBJ1-2, with D perhaps matching TRBD1 (6 bases). This CDR3 spans 13 amino acids. The germline V and J ends were trimmed by 5 bases and 5 bases, with 13 bases remaining between them. CDR1 and CDR2 (germline): SGHNT, YYREEE (reference sequence). CDR3 residues: CASRPRTDYGYTF. CDR3 in DNA: TGTGCCAGCAGACCAAGGACAGATTATGGCTACACCTTC.

J is TRBJ2-1 and V is TRBV4-1; tentatively, D is TRBD2 (6 bases). Germline lookup yields CDR1 MGHRA and CDR2 YSYEKL. The CDR3 is 16 amino acids. V lost 6 bases to trimming and J lost 4 bases, with 19 bases between them. The CDR3 sequence: CASRRDLGVGYNEQFF. The CDR3 DNA reads TGCGCCAGCAGACGGGACTTAGGGGTCGGGTACAATGAGCAGTTCTTC.

The chain is built from TRBV21-1 and TRBJ1-2; the table gives TRBD1 as D, unverified against the DNA. TRBV21-1 is listed as a pseudogene. The CDR3 is made up of 17 amino acids. As DNA, the CDR3 is TGTGCCAGCAGCAGTCGGGACAGGCGGTTAGTTTCCTTTGGCTACACCTTC. Translation: CASSSRDRRLVSFGYTF.

The rearrangement joins TRBV7-2 to TRBJ2-3; 10 nucleotides align to TRBD2. The CDR3 has 15 residues. Losses at the gene ends were 3 bases for V and 5 bases for J; bases not matched to a gene: 5. The germline CDR1 and CDR2 sequences are SGHTA and FQGNSA. The CDR3: CASSFTAGGQDTQYF. The CDR3 DNA follows: TGTGCCAGCAGCTTTACAGCGGGGGGGCAAGATACGCAGTATTTT.